Listed here are 2 T cell receptor beta chains from one sample, sequenced in a study of OX40 agonist ivuxolimab in advanced cancers. The protocol was immunoSEQ multiplex PCR, while the TCRdb copy is restricted to in-frame clones and leaves out a portion. The sample consists of tens of thousands of clones, around 94% of them appearing once. Sequenced here: CD4+ or CD8+ T cells sorted from blood, sampled in a trial of the OX40 agonist ivuxolimab. The receptors originated from an adult with an advanced solid tumor such as melanoma, head and neck, liver or kidney cancer.

The chain is built from TRBV4-3 and TRBJ2-1, with D maybe TRBD1 (6 bases). The CDR3 extends over 17 amino acids. Germline V gene data show CDR1 as LGHNA and CDR2 as YSLEER. The germline V and J ends were trimmed by 0 bases and 2 bases, with 14 bases remaining between them. Here the CDR3 DNA reads TGCGCCAGCAGCCAAGACGCGACAGGTATCCCCTACAATGAGCAGTTCTTC. It codes for CASSQDATGIPYNEQFF.

This rearrangement joins TRBV28 to TRBJ1-2; D is possibly TRBD1 (5 bases). Germline values: CDR1 MDHEN, CDR2 SYDVKM. The CDR3 extends over 15 amino acids. Trimming stripped 2 bases from V and 6 bases from J, with 16 bases between. The CDR3 loop is CASSLRFQGSHGYTF. The CDR3 coding sequence is TGTGCCAGCAGTTTACGTTTCCAGGGATCCCATGGCTACACCTTC.